A single sample gave rise to the 30 T cell receptor beta chains below, sequenced in a study of blood T cell repertoires in COVID-19. Using immunoSEQ multiplex PCR, the repertoire was profiled, and TCRdb retains in-frame clones only, with some absent. The data contain roughly 200,000 clones, approximately 84% of them singletons. The sample consisted of peripheral blood. These receptors came from an older woman with active or convalescent COVID-19.

The rearrangement uses TRBV28 and TRBJ1-6, with no clear D. Germline V gene data show CDR1 as MDHEN and CDR2 as SYDVKM. Trimming removed 4 bases from V and 14 bases from J, with 15 bases in between. The CDR3 length is 13 residues. DNA of the CDR3: TGTGCCAGCAGTTCCCAACCTTCACTGGCCCTCCACTTT. It encodes CASSSQPSLALHF.

The rearrangement joins TRBV2 to TRBJ2-1; 11 positions agree with TRBD2. From germline, CDR1 is SNHLY and CDR2 FYNNEI. Unmatched junction bases numbered 6, after V lost 8 bases and J lost 6 bases. The CDR3 has 14 residues. Here the CDR3 reads CASFSSGRINEQFF. CDR3 coding DNA: TGTGCCAGCTTCTCTAGCGGGAGGATCAATGAGCAGTTCTTC.

The CDR3: CASSYVTGGRKPQHF. The CDR3 bases are TGTGCCAGCAGTTACGTCACAGGGGGGAGAAAGCCCCAGCATTTT. The rearrangement uses TRBV6-6 and TRBJ1-5; 8 bases fit TRBD1. Germline lookup yields CDR1 MNHNY and CDR2 SVGAGI (reference sequence). The CDR3 is made up of 15 amino acids. Trimming cost V 2 bases and J 8 bases; bases outside gene matches: 8.

The V gene is TRBV5-1, the J gene TRBJ2-3, with 8 bases matching TRBD1. V gave up 0 bases and J gave up 3 bases; unmatched junction bases: 0. CDR1 SGHRS and CDR2 YFSETQ come from the germline V gene. The CDR3 contains 14 residues. CDR3 nucleotide sequence: TGCGCCAGCAGCTTGGACAGGGGGACAGATACGCAGTATTTT. This sequence encodes CASSLDRGTDTQYF.

The V and J genes are TRBV7-9 and TRBJ1-1, with TRBD1 matching 7 bases. The CDR3 extends over 15 amino acids. Germline values: CDR1 SEHNR, CDR2 FQNEAQ (reference sequence). The V gene end was trimmed by 8 bases and the J gene end by 4 bases; junction bases not matched to a gene: 13. Written as DNA, the CDR3 is TGTGCCAGCTCACTGAGGGCAGGGGGGTCCACTGAAGCTTTCTTT. It encodes CASSLRAGGSTEAFF.

V usage is TRBV2 and J usage is TRBJ2-7; D call uncertain. There are 14 residues in the CDR3. CDR1 and CDR2 (germline): SNHLY, FYNNEI. V was clipped by 7 bases and J by 1 base, with 14 bases between them. The CDR3 DNA reads TGTGCCAGCACCCCAACAGCAGTTTCCTACGAGCAGTACTTC. This gives the protein CASTPTAVSYEQYF.

This chain connects TRBV9 to TRBJ1-4; 8 nucleotides agree with TRBD1. The ends lost 3 bases at V and 7 bases at J; junction bases unmatched: 5. Germline V gene data show CDR1 as SGDLS and CDR2 as YYNGEE. This CDR3 is 14 amino acids long. In DNA form, the CDR3 reads TGTGCCAGCAGCGCCGGGACAGGTATTGAAAAACTGTTTTTT. Protein: CASSAGTGIEKLFF.

The chain is built from TRBV12-5 and TRBJ1-1, with D hard to call. V dropped 3 bases and J dropped 5 bases, with 13 bases sitting between them. The germline gives CDR1 LGHNT, CDR2 FRNRAP. The CDR3 has 14 amino acids. The CDR3 region has the DNA TGTGCTAGTGGTTTCTCCGGGATCGGGACTGAAGCTTTCTTT. Its translation is CASGFSGIGTEAFF.

This clone was found a few times. The chain joins TRBV7-2 to TRBJ2-7; tentatively, D is TRBD1 (6 bases). V lost 3 bases, J lost 2 bases, and 11 bases lay in between. The CDR3 totals 14 residues. Germline V gives CDR1 SGHTA, CDR2 FQGNSA. CDR3 DNA: TGTGCCAGCAGCTTGGGACATAGCACCTACGAGCAGTACTTC. The encoded protein is CASSLGHSTYEQYF.

This rearrangement joins TRBV2 to TRBJ2-2, with D tentatively TRBD1 (5 bases). The CDR3 length is 18 residues. V gave up 10 bases and J gave up 0 bases, with 24 bases separating them. Per the germline V gene, CDR1 is SNHLY and CDR2 is FYNNEI. DNA of the CDR3: TGTGCCATAGCAGTTCCCCAGGGCGCGGCCGCGAACACCGGGGAGCTGTTTTTT. Protein: CAIAVPQGAAANTGELFF.

This clone was detected a few times. The chain employs TRBV18 and TRBJ2-1; tentative D call: TRBD1 (5 bases). With 6 bases removed from V and 3 bases from J, the gap between germline ends came to 9 bases. This CDR3 has 13 residues. The germline CDR1 and CDR2 sequences are KGHSH and LQKENI. The CDR3: CASSLDSYNEQFF. The CDR3 nucleotides are TGTGCCAGCTCGCTCGACAGCTACAATGAGCAGTTCTTC.

The rearrangement uses TRBV5-1 and TRBJ2-3; the match to TRBD2 covers 8 bases. V was clipped by 5 bases and J by 4 bases; unmatched bases: 6. The length of the CDR3 is 14 residues. From germline, CDR1 is SGHRS and CDR2 YFSETQ. The CDR3 is CASSRAGVPDTQYF. In DNA form, the CDR3 reads TGCGCCAGCAGTCGAGCGGGAGTCCCAGATACGCAGTATTTT.

The chain recombines TRBV2 with TRBJ2-7; weak D call: TRBD2 (5 bases). The V end lost 6 bases, the J end lost 2 bases, and 23 bases lay between the germline ends. In germline, CDR1 is SNHLY, CDR2 FYNNEI. The CDR3 length is 17 residues. The CDR3: CASRPGLGLPFAYEQYF. CDR3 DNA: TGTGCCAGCAGGCCTGGACTGGGCCTTCCGTTCGCCTACGAGCAGTACTTC. Together with reference TRBV2 and TRBJ2-7, the CDR3 gives the full variable domain: EPEVTQTPSHQVTQMGQEVILRCVPISNHLYFYWYRQILGQKVEFLVSFYNNEISEKSEIFDDQFSVERPDGSNFTLKIRSTKLEDSAMYFCASRPGLGLPFAYEQYFGPGTRLTVT.

V gene TRBV7-2 combines with J gene TRBJ1-2; D may be TRBD1 (5 bases). This CDR3 contains 15 residues. Germline V gene data show CDR1 as SGHTA and CDR2 as FQGNSA. The germline V and J ends were trimmed by 0 bases and 2 bases, with 10 bases remaining between them. CDR3 protein: CASSLAHRTNYGYTF. CDR3 DNA: TGTGCCAGCAGCTTAGCGCACAGGACAAACTATGGCTACACCTTC.

The DNA of the CDR3 is TGTGCCAGCAGTTCAAGAGGGACAGGGCGAGAGACCCAGTACTTC. It yields the protein CASSSRGTGRETQYF. The rearrangement joins TRBV28 to TRBJ2-5, with TRBD1 matching over 9 bases. This CDR3 spans 15 amino acids. Germline CDR1 and CDR2: MDHEN and SYDVKM. V was pared by 4 bases and J by 4 bases, with 7 bases of the junction left unmatched. The whole variable domain, remainder taken from reference TRBV28 and TRBJ2-5, is DVKVTQSSRYLVKRTGEKVFLECVQDMDHENMFWYRQDPGLGLRLIYFSYDVKMKEKGDIPEGYSVSREKKERFSLILESASTNQTSMYLCASSSRGTGRETQYFGPGTRLLVL.

This clone was detected only once. The rearrangement joins TRBV5-5 to TRBJ1-2; 7 positions match TRBD1. There are 15 residues in the CDR3. CDR1 SGHKS and CDR2 YYEKEE come from the germline V gene (reference sequence). V trimming: 4 bases; J trimming: 6 bases; junction bases outside the gene matches: 12. The CDR3 coding sequence is TGTGCCAGCAGCCTTTTTGACAGGGAATCACATGGCTACACCTTC. Its translation: CASSLFDRESHGYTF.

The chain's CDR3 is CASSLRDRERGQPQHF. CDR3 sequence (DNA): TGTGCCAGCAGCTTACGCGACAGGGAAAGGGGTCAGCCCCAGCATTTT. The chain combines TRBV7-8 with TRBJ1-5, with 7 bases lining up with TRBD1. Trimming at V came to 2 bases and at J to 6 bases, leaving 10 bases not matched to a gene. CDR3 length equals 16 residues. Germline CDR1 and CDR2: SGHVS and FQNEAQ.

This clone was detected only a few times. This chain connects TRBV19 to TRBJ2-7, with TRBD2 matching 9 bases. This CDR3 contains 14 residues. Germline trimming cut 10 bases from V and 9 bases from J; bases unmatched to any gene: 16. The germline gives CDR1 LNHDA, CDR2 SQIVND (reference sequence). The CDR3 DNA reads TGTGCCACCCCTCCTGGACTAGCGCCTTCGTGGCAGTACTTC. Translated: CATPPGLAPSWQYF.

V is TRBV23-1 and J is TRBJ2-1, with TRBD2 matching over 16 bases. TRBV23-1 is noted as an ORF with a role that remains uncertain. V was clipped by 0 bases and J by 7 bases; unmatched bases: 6. This CDR3 is 18 amino acids long. DNA of the CDR3: TGCGCCAGCAGTCAATCGGGGACTAGCGGGAGGGTGAGGAATGAGCAGTTCTTC. This translates into CASSQSGTSGRVRNEQFF.

The genes are TRBV7-9 and TRBJ1-1; the match to TRBD1 covers 8 bases. The germline V gene encodes CDR1 SEHNR and CDR2 FQNEAQ (reference sequence). V dropped 5 bases and J dropped 4; count of bases not matched to a gene: 9. The CDR3 totals 15 residues. CDR3 region: CASSVRQGSPTEAFF. In nucleotides, the CDR3 is TGTGCCAGCAGCGTAAGACAGGGGTCCCCCACTGAAGCTTTCTTT.

The chain couples TRBV18 to TRBJ2-1; 8 bases line up with TRBD1. From germline, CDR1 is KGHSH and CDR2 LQKENI. This CDR3 region has 15 residues. J lost 7 bases, V lost 3 bases, and 8 bases had no gene match. The CDR3 sequence is CASSPQGAALNEQFF. Written as DNA, the CDR3 is TGTGCCAGCTCACCTCAGGGGGCTGCGTTGAATGAGCAGTTCTTC.

This clone was seen a single time. The rearrangement joins TRBV7-9 to TRBJ1-2; tentatively, D is TRBD1 (6 bases). The CDR3 extends over 14 amino acids. Germline V gene data show CDR1 as SEHNR and CDR2 as FQNEAQ (reference sequence). Trimming stripped 4 bases from V and 7 bases from J, with 16 bases between. The CDR3 is CASSYRALRGGYTF. CDR3 coding DNA: TGTGCCAGCAGCTACAGGGCTCTTCGGGGTGGCTACACCTTC.

J is TRBJ2-5 and V is TRBV5-1; TRBD2 aligns across 10 bases. Germline CDR1 is SGHRS and CDR2 is YFSETQ. The CDR3 is 14 amino acids. Trimming cost V 6 bases and J 4 bases; bases outside gene matches: 6. CDR3 DNA sequence: TGCGCCAGCACCCCTAGCGGGAGCGGAGAGACCCAGTACTTC. It translates to CASTPSGSGETQYF.

The V call is TRBV3-1 (or the pseudogene TRBV3-2), the J call TRBJ2-1, with 9 bases that match TRBD2. CDR3 length: 19 amino acids. Looked up from germline, CDR1 is LGHDT and CDR2 is YNNKEL (reference sequence). V shed 0 bases and J 8 bases; nucleotides not matched to a gene: 17. CDR3 DNA: TGTGCCAGCAGCCAAGATTCCCCCCTAGCGGGACCCGCGAGGGATGAGCAGTTCTTC. It yields the protein CASSQDSPLAGPARDEQFF.

The rearrangement uses TRBV9 and TRBJ1-2, with D possibly matching TRBD1 (6 bases). Germline V gives CDR1 SGDLS, CDR2 YYNGEE. V dropped 0 bases and J dropped 1 base, with 10 bases sitting between them. The CDR3 is 15 amino acids. CDR3 sequence reads: CASSVEVGGNYGYTF. CDR3 in DNA: TGTGCCAGCAGCGTAGAGGTAGGGGGTAACTATGGCTACACCTTC.

This chain uses TRBV7-2 with TRBJ1-1; TRBD1 might be the D (5 bases). This CDR3 region has 15 residues. Germline V gene lookup returns CDR1 SGHTA and CDR2 FQGNSA. Trimming left V 3 bases short and J 4 bases short, with 15 bases between. CDR3 loop: CASSFQVGGTTEAFF. The CDR3, as DNA: TGTGCCAGCAGCTTCCAGGTCGGAGGGACCACTGAAGCTTTCTTT.

This sequence joins TRBV15 and TRBJ2-3; the match to TRBD2 covers 10 bases. Trimming took 0 bases from V and 11 from J; bases not matched to a gene: 2. Germline V gene sequence: CDR1 LNHNV, CDR2 YYDKDF (reference sequence). CDR3 length: 13 amino acids. The CDR3 loop reads CATSRDIAGGQYF. The CDR3 DNA follows: TGTGCCACCAGCAGAGATATAGCGGGAGGGCAGTATTTT.

The CDR3 is CSVRDRDTDTQYF. The CDR3 DNA sequence: TGCAGCGTCCGGGACAGGGACACAGATACGCAGTATTTT. J is TRBJ2-3 and V is TRBV29-1; TRBD1 matches at 9 bases. This CDR3 region has 13 residues. V was clipped by 6 bases and J by 2 bases; unmatched bases: 3. Germline V gene data show CDR1 as SQVTM and CDR2 as ANQGSEA.

This chain connects TRBV18 to TRBJ2-2, with D perhaps matching TRBD1 (6 bases). This CDR3 has 18 residues. V lost 4 bases and J lost 3, with 21 bases in between. Germline CDR1 KGHSH, CDR2 LQKENI. CDR3 residues: CASSRGQNARQDTGELFF. In nucleotides, the CDR3 is TGTGCCAGCTCACGTGGACAGAATGCTCGGCAGGACACCGGGGAGCTGTTTTTT.

This clone rates as medium-sized (0.01 to 0.1%). V gene TRBV5-1 combines with J gene TRBJ1-5; no firm D call. Germline lookup yields CDR1 SGHRS and CDR2 YFSETQ. This CDR3 is built from 13 residues. V was trimmed by 2 bases and J by 6 bases, leaving 9 bases between them. The CDR3 protein is CASSFGRGQPQHF. Written as DNA, the CDR3 is TGCGCCAGCAGCTTTGGGCGGGGTCAGCCCCAGCATTTT.